This TCR beta chain was captured in a study of T cell repertoires in cytomegalovirus infection. About the study: CMV infection together with matching HLA type was indicated by public TCR beta signatures. Study-level results: Cumulated frequencies of public TCR beta families served to identify carriers of CMV plus the relevant HLA. Clonotypes of TCR beta that were HLA-C-restricted and CMV-specific dominated the ex vivo response.

Of note for this clonotype: The antigen is undetermined.

This CDR3 contains 14 residues. V was shortened by 5 bases and J by 9 bases, with 17 bases between the two germline ends. One entry per CDR3 protein, called by TCRdb with MiXCR from the reads. The table records some 700,000 distinct CDR3 sequences, 35% of them present only once. The sequenced sample was PBMCs. This chain links TRBV12-3 or TRBV12-4 with TRBJ1-5; D unclear. This clonotype was sampled from a human donor in good health (CMV status not recorded). Some clones in this sample may be carry-over from other donors' samples. The chain's CDR3 is CASSHPLAEGPQHF. The CDR3 nucleotides are TGTGCCAGCAGTCACCCACTCGCTGAGGGGCCCCAGCATTTT.